One and the same sample provided the 18 T cell receptor beta chains below, sequenced in a study of T-cell memory formation after mild COVID-19. TCRdb re-called the 5' RACE reads with MiXCR, one entry per CDR3 protein. The sample consists of hundreds of thousands of distinct CDR3 sequences, roughly 17% of them appearing once. What was sequenced was PBMCs or a T cell subset sorted from them (not recorded which). The receptors here all came from an adult woman who had mild COVID-19 (a few samples of this study predate the infection). Cell type and time point are not known.

This clonotype was picked up many times. The chain links TRBV7-2 to TRBJ2-2; 11 nucleotides align to TRBD2. This CDR3 contains 17 residues. V was pared by 1 base and J by 3 bases, with 4 bases of the junction left unmatched. Per the germline V gene, CDR1 is SGHTA and CDR2 is FQGNSA. In DNA form, the CDR3 reads TGTGCCAGCAGCTTAGTGGCTAGCGGGGGGTACACCGGGGAGCTGTTTTTT. It translates to CASSLVASGGYTGELFF.

This clonotype was seen a handful of times. The genes are TRBV5-6 and TRBJ1-1; D is unclear. The CDR3 covers 17 residues. Germline V lookup: CDR1 SGHDT, CDR2 YYEEEE. The germline V and J ends were trimmed by 1 base and 4 bases, with 20 bases remaining between them. CDR3 nucleotide sequence: TGTGCCAGCAGCTTGTATACTCAGTTCGCGGGGTCCACTGAAGCTTTCTTT. Protein product: CASSLYTQFAGSTEAFF.

This clonotype was observed a few times. The chain joins TRBV7-8 to TRBJ1-1; D gene ambiguous. The CDR3 runs to 13 residues. Germline CDR1 is SGHVS and CDR2 is FQNEAQ. Trimming removed 2 bases from V and 6 bases from J, with 10 bases in between. The CDR3: CASSLSPISEAFF. CDR3 sequence (DNA): TGTGCCAGCAGCTTAAGTCCCATTTCTGAAGCTTTCTTT.

The V gene is TRBV7-8, the J gene TRBJ2-7; D perhaps matches TRBD1 (6 bases). Germline CDR1 and CDR2: SGHVS and FQNEAQ. The V and J ends lost 3 bases and 7 bases respectively, with 22 bases between them. The CDR3 contains 16 residues. The CDR3 region has the DNA TGTGCCAGCAGCTTCGGCGTGGTAGGGGGTTCGTCTGAGCAGTACTTC. This gives the protein CASSFGVVGGSSEQYF.

There are a few counts of this clonotype. The chain carries TRBV7-9 and TRBJ1-1; D ambiguous. The V gene's germline CDR1 is SEHNR and CDR2 FQNEAQ (reference sequence). This CDR3 comprises 15 residues. Trimming stripped 0 bases from V and 3 bases from J, with 11 bases between. In nucleotides, the CDR3 is TGTGCCAGCAGCTTAGCAATACGGCCGGACACTGAAGCTTTCTTT. Translated, it gives CASSLAIRPDTEAFF.

This clonotype was seen a few times. The V and J genes are TRBV7-9 and TRBJ1-2; D ambiguous. V dropped 1 base and J dropped 4 bases, with 16 bases sitting between them. Germline-derived CDR1 and CDR2 are SEHNR and FQNEAQ (reference sequence). This CDR3 has 16 residues. CDR3 protein: CASSLGGVTHLYGYTF. Written as DNA, the CDR3 is TGTGCCAGCAGCTTAGGCGGGGTGACCCACCTCTATGGCTACACCTTC.

The V gene is TRBV5-1, the J gene TRBJ1-1; 11 bases align to TRBD1. Germline-derived CDR1 and CDR2 are SGHRS and YFSETQ. This CDR3 spans 16 amino acids. The V gene end was trimmed by 1 base and the J gene end by 4 bases; junction bases not matched to a gene: 6. The chain's CDR3 is CASSLMGQGGGTEAFF. CDR3 in DNA: TGCGCCAGCAGCTTGATGGGACAGGGGGGTGGCACTGAAGCTTTCTTT.

CDR3 sequence: CASSPRIGGTEAFF. CDR3 nucleotide sequence: TGTGCCAGCAGTCCCCGGATAGGGGGCACTGAAGCTTTCTTT. This chain uses TRBV12-3 or TRBV12-4 with TRBJ1-1; TRBD1 might be the D (6 bases). This CDR3 comprises 14 residues. Deletions cut 5 bases from V and 4 bases from J, with 14 bases between.

This sequence joins TRBV24-1 and TRBJ1-3; D unclear. The CDR3 loop spans 12 amino acids. Germline loops: CDR1 KGHDR, CDR2 SFDVKD. Trimming pared 1 base from V and 5 bases from J, leaving 2 bases between. The CDR3 reads CATSDFRNTIYF. The CDR3, as DNA: TGTGCCACCAGTGATTTCCGAAACACCATATATTTT.

The table lists this clonotype with a count of one. The chain uses TRBV18 and TRBJ2-3; tentative D call: TRBD1 (6 bases). Trimming removed 0 bases at V and 0 bases at J, with 10 bases between. Germline V gene data show CDR1 as KGHSH and CDR2 as LQKENI. CDR3 size: 16 residues. CDR3 bases: TGTGCCAGCTCACCACCCAGGGGCCAGAGCACAGATACGCAGTATTTT. Amino acids: CASSPPRGQSTDTQYF.

This clonotype has more than one count but fewer than ten. V and J are TRBV20-1 and TRBJ2-1; TRBD2 matches 8 bases. The CDR3 consists of 16 residues. Trimming removed 5 bases from V and 5 bases from J; junction bases left unmatched: 14. The germline V gene has CDR1 DFQATT and CDR2 SNEGSKA (reference sequence). The CDR3 nucleotides are TGCAGTGCTCTACACCCGAGCGGGGGAACCAACAATGAGCAGTTCTTC. Translating gives CSALHPSGGTNNEQFF.

V usage is TRBV11-2 and J usage is TRBJ2-1; D remains unclear. Trimming removed 0 bases from V and 2 bases from J, with 8 bases in between. Germline CDR1 reads SGHAT; CDR2 reads FQNNGV. The CDR3 is made up of 15 amino acids. CDR3 bases: TGTGCCAGCAGCTTAGACAGGCTCCCCTACAATGAGCAGTTCTTC. As protein: CASSLDRLPYNEQFF. Full variable domain (rest looked up from reference TRBV11-2 and TRBJ2-1): EAGVAQSPRYKIIEKRQSVAFWCNPISGHATLYWYQQILGQGPKLLIQFQNNGVVDDSQLPKDRFSAERLKGVDSTLKIQPAKLEDSAVYLCASSLDRLPYNEQFFGPGTRLTVL.

The CDR3 coding sequence is TGCAGTGCTAGAAACAGGGGCTCCTTCAGCTCCTACGAGCAGTACTTC. Translated: CSARNRGSFSSYEQYF. The J gene is TRBJ2-7, the V gene TRBV20-1; 7 nucleotides agree with TRBD1. The length of the CDR3 is 16 residues. Germline V gene data show CDR1 as DFQATT and CDR2 as SNEGSKA (reference sequence). V was clipped by 2 bases and J by 0 bases; unmatched bases: 10.

The gene calls are TRBV7-2 and TRBJ1-4; TRBD1 matches 12 bases. Trimming removed 4 bases from V and 7 bases from J; junction bases left unmatched: 7. The CDR3 runs to 16 residues. CDR1 is SGHTA and CDR2 is FQGNSA in the germline V gene. CDR3 sequence (DNA): TGTGCCAGCAGCTGGGGGGACAGGGGGCGCGTTGAAAAACTGTTTTTT. Translating gives CASSWGDRGRVEKLFF.

This clonotype was detected many times. This chain links TRBV18 with TRBJ1-6; D ambiguous. V lost 4 bases, J lost 4 bases, and 5 bases lay in between. Germline loops: CDR1 KGHSH, CDR2 LQKENI. CDR3 length equals 13 residues. The CDR3 DNA is TGTGCCAGCTCACGGGAATATAATTCACCCCTCCACTTT. It encodes CASSREYNSPLHF.

The rearrangement links TRBV10-3 to TRBJ1-2, with D hard to call. The CDR3 contains 16 residues. Trimming stripped 4 bases from V and 3 bases from J, with 18 bases between. The V gene's germline CDR1 is ENHRY and CDR2 SYGVKD. This CDR3 reads CAISVQRGGLDYGYTF. The CDR3 nucleotides read TGTGCCATCAGTGTCCAGCGGGGAGGCCTCGACTATGGCTACACCTTC.

This chain joins TRBV6-1 and TRBJ2-1, with 8 bases aligning to TRBD2. The germline V gene has CDR1 MNHNS and CDR2 SASEGT. The V gene end was trimmed by 4 bases and the J gene end by 4 bases; junction bases not matched to a gene: 3. CDR3 length: 14 amino acids. The CDR3 sequence: CASSAVAGYNEQFF. The CDR3 DNA sequence: TGTGCCAGCAGTGCGGTAGCGGGGTACAATGAGCAGTTCTTC.

This clonotype was counted only a few times. The chain combines TRBV7-6 with TRBJ2-1, with D possibly matching TRBD1 (6 bases). The length of the CDR3 is 13 residues. CDR1 and CDR2 (germline): SGHVS, FNYEAQ. Trimming removed 5 bases from V and 5 bases from J, with 10 bases in between. This CDR3 is CASSRTDNNEQFF. In nucleotides, the CDR3 is TGTGCCAGCAGCCGGACAGACAACAATGAGCAGTTCTTC. Complete variable domain (other parts from reference TRBV7-6 and TRBJ2-1): GAGVSQSPRYKVTKRGQDVALRCDPISGHVSLYWYRQALGQGPEFLTYFNYEAQQDKSGLPNDRFSAERPEGSISTLTIQRTEQRDSAMYRCASSRTDNNEQFFGPGTRLTVL.